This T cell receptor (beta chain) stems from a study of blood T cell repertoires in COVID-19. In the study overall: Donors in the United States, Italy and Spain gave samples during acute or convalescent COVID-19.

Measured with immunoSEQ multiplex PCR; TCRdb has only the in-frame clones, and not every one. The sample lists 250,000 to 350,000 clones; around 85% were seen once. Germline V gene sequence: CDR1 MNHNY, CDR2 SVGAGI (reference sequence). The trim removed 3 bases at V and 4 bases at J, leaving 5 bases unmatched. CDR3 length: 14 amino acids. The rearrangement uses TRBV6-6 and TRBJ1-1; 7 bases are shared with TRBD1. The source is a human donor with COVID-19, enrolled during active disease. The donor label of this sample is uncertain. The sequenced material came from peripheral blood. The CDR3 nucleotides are TGTGCCAGCAGTTATAACAGGGGAGCCACTGAAGCTTTCTTT. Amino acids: CASSYNRGATEAFF.